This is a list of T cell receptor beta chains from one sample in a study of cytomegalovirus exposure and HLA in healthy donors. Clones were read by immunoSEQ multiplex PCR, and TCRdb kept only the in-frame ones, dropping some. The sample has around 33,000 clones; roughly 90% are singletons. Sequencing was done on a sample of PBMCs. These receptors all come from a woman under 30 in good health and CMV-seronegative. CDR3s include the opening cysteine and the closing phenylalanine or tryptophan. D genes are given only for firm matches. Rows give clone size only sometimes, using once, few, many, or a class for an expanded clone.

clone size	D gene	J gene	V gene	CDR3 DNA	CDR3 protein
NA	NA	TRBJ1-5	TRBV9	TGTGCCAGCAGCGCGCTCCAGGGAGGTGGGGCCCAGCCCCAGCATTTT	CASSALQGGGAQPQHF
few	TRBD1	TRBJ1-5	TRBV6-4	TGTGCCAGCAGTGACGGGGACAGGACATCGGAGGGCAATCAGCCCCAGCATTTT	CASSDGDRTSEGNQPQHF
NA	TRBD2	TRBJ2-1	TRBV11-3	TGTGCCAGCAGCTTAGGTACGGGAGGGTTAAATGAGCAGTTCTTC	CASSLGTGGLNEQFF
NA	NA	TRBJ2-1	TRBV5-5	TGTGCCAGCAGCTGGCACAACAATGAGCAGTTCTTC	CASSWHNNEQFF
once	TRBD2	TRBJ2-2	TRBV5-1	TGCGCCAGCAGCTTGGGGGGACTAGCGGGATTCACCGGGGAGCTGTTTTTT	CASSLGGLAGFTGELFF
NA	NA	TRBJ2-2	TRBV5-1	TGCGCCAAAATTATCGGAGCGGAGGGATCCGGGGAGCTGTTTTTT	CAKIIGAEGSGELFF
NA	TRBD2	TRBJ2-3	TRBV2	TGTGCCAGCAAAAGACTAGCGGGAGAGGGGACAGATACGCAGTATTTT	CASKRLAGEGTDTQYF
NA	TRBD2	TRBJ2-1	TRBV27	TGTGCCAGCAGTTTAAGGAGGGCTAGCGGGAACCAAAACAATGAGCAGTTCTTC	CASSLRRASGNQNNEQFF
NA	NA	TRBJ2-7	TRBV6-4	TGTGCCAGCAGTGACGTCGAGACTAGAAGCCAGAGCGTCGAGCAGTACTTC	CASSDVETRSQSVEQYF
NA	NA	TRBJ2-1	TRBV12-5	TGTGCTAGTGGTCCCGCCCGAAGCGTCTACAATGAGCAGTTCTTC	CASGPARSVYNEQFF
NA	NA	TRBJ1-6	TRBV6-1	TGTGCCAGCAGTGAACCCAGGGCAGGTACTTCACCCCTCCACTTT	CASSEPRAGTSPLHF
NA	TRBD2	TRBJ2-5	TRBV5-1	TGCGCCAGCAGCCCGTGGACTAGCGGGAGGAGGGAGACCCAGTACTTC	CASSPWTSGRRETQYF
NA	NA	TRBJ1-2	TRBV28	TGTGCCAGCAGTTATCTACGATCCGACCCTAGCTTC	CASSYLRSDPSF
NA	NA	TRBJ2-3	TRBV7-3	TGTGCCAGCAGCTTAATGGGGGCAAAGGATACGCAGTATTTT	CASSLMGAKDTQYF
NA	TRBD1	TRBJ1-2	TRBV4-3	TGCGCCAGCAGCTACCAAGGGGGACAGGGGGCAGGTGGCTACACCTTC	CASSYQGGQGAGGYTF
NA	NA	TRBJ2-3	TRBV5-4	TGTGCCAGCCACCGCGGGACTAGCACAGATACGCAGTATTTT	CASHRGTSTDTQYF
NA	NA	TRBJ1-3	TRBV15	TGTGCCACCAGCAGAGATCGGTCCTTAGGGGCTGGAAACACCATATATTTT	CATSRDRSLGAGNTIYF
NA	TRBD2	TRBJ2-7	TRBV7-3	TGTGCCAGCAGCCTTAACCGGGACTACGTTCAGTACTTC	CASSLNRDYVQYF
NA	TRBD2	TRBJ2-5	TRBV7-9	TGTGCCAGCAGCCCAATAAAGCGGGAGCCACAAGAGACCCAGTACTTC	CASSPIKREPQETQYF
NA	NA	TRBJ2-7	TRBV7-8	TGTGCCAGCAGCTTAGACGCAGGGTCAACCTCCTACGAGCAGTACTTC	CASSLDAGSTSYEQYF
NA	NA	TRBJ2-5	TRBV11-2	TGTGCCAGCAGCTCTAGTCCGGATAGCCAAGAGACCCAGTACTTC	CASSSSPDSQETQYF
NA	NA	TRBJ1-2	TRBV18	TGTGCCAGCTCACCGGGGGGGGCCCAGCATGGCTACACCTTC	CASSPGGAQHGYTF
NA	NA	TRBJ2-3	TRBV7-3	TGTGCCAGCTCGACGAGAGGAGATACGCAGTATTTT	CASSTRGDTQYF
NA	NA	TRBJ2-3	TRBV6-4	TGTGCCAGCAGGGAGACCTGGGAGGGCACAGATACGCAGTATTTT	CASRETWEGTDTQYF
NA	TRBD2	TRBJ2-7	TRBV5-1	TGCGCCAGCAGCCTCGGGAGGCAGTTGGAGCAGTACTTC	CASSLGRQLEQYF
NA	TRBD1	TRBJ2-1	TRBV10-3	TGTGCCATCAGTGAGTCGCGGGCAGGGGGCTACAATGAGCAGTTCTTC	CAISESRAGGYNEQFF
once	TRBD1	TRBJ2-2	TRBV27	TGTGCCACCGCACGAGGGACAGCGAACACCGGGGAGCTGTTTTTT	CATARGTANTGELFF
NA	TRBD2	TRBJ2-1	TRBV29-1	TGCAGCGTTGTAGGACTAGCGGGAAACAATGAGCAGTTCTTC	CSVVGLAGNNEQFF
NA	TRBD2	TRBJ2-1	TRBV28	TGTGCCAGCAGTTTTCGCTTAAGACTAGCCCGGCCCTACAATGAGCAGTTCTTC	CASSFRLRLARPYNEQFF
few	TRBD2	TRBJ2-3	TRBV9	TGTGCCAGCAGCGTATCCGGGACTAGCGGGAGATTCACAGATACGCAGTATTTT	CASSVSGTSGRFTDTQYF
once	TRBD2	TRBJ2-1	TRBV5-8	TGTGCCAGCAGCTCTCAGGGACTAGCGGCAGATCATCCACTCAATGAGCAGTTCTTC	CASSSQGLAADHPLNEQFF
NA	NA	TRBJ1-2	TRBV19	TGTGCCAGTAGTATCACGGAGATGGATAACTATGGCTACACCTTC	CASSITEMDNYGYTF
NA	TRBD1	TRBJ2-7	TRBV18	TGTGCCAGCTCACCATCTGGACAGGGGATCGGCGAGCAGTACTTC	CASSPSGQGIGEQYF
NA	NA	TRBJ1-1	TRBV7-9	TGTTCCAGCAGCTCCCCATGGAACACTGAAGCTTTCTTT	CSSSSPWNTEAFF
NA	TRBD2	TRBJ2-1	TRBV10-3	TGTGCCATCAGGAACCTACTAGCGGGGAAATACAATGAGCAGTTCTTC	CAIRNLLAGKYNEQFF
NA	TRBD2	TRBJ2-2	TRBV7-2	TGTGCCAGCAGCTTAGTGGGGACTAGCGTCGGTCCCGGGGAGCTGTTTTTT	CASSLVGTSVGPGELFF
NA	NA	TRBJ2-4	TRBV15	TGTGCCACCGGGCGCGGGGAAGCCAAAAACATTCAGTACTTC	CATGRGEAKNIQYF
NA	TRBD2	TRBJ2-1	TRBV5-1	TGCGCCAGCAGCTTGGGACTAGCGGGAGTTTTACCCTCCAATGAGCAGTTCTTC	CASSLGLAGVLPSNEQFF
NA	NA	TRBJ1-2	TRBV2	TGTGCCAGCAGTGAACAGGGGAACCCTAACTATGGCTACACCTTC	CASSEQGNPNYGYTF
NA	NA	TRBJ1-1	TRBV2	TGTGCCAGCAGGTTAGGAGTAAACACTGAAGCTTTCTTT	CASRLGVNTEAFF